The T cell receptor (beta chain) under discussion was sequenced for a study of blood T cell repertoires in COVID-19. Turning to the study itself: PBMCs, B-cell-depleted T cells, or T cells provided the cDNA or gDNA that made up the material.

CDR1 is MNHNS, CDR2 SASEGT, per germline. There are 15 residues in the CDR3. V was clipped by 3 bases and J by 0 bases, with 9 bases between them. Authors' processing steps: Quantification of nucleated cells was approximated via reference gene primer amplification. The repertoire was sequenced with immunoSEQ multiplex PCR; TCRdb's copy has only in-frame clones and lacks some. V and J calls and clone size follow that table, whereas D and trimming were derived from the DNA. The sample has roughly 60,000 clones, roughly 77% seen once; the top ten hold 15%. What was sequenced was peripheral blood. The TCR sequence derives from an elderly man with acute or convalescent COVID-19. The rearrangement uses TRBV6-1 and TRBJ1-3; D gene ambiguous. The CDR3 region has the DNA TGTGCCAGCAGTGACGCCTCGAGCTCTGGAAACACCATATATTTT. Its protein product is CASSDASSSGNTIYF.